This TCR beta chain was captured by sequencing in a study of blood T cell repertoires in COVID-19. For the study at large: Sample material is recorded as cDNA or gDNA derived from T cells, B-cell-depleted T cells, or PBMCs.

TCRdb's copy holds only in-frame clones and misses some; the assay was immunoSEQ multiplex PCR. The table includes about 180,000 clones, roughly 88% detected once. This receptor was identified in a human donor with active or convalescent COVID-19. The donor label of this sample is uncertain. The sample was peripheral blood.

The CDR3 region has the DNA TGTGCCTGGAGGGCAGGACAGGGGGCATATAATGAAAAACTGTTTTTT. This gives the protein CAWRAGQGAYNEKLFF. The chain couples TRBV30 to TRBJ1-4; 11 bases match TRBD1. Per the germline V gene, CDR1 is GTSNPN and CDR2 is SVGIG (reference sequence). There are 16 residues in the CDR3. The J segment lost 4 bases and the V segment lost 3 bases, leaving 7 bases of the junction unmatched.